This T cell receptor beta chain was recovered during a study of T-cell reconstitution after alpha-beta-depleted transplantation in children. Unique molecular identifiers were used to barcode this TCRbeta library. TCRdb called the PCR reads again in MiXCR, with one record for every CDR3 protein. The table records fewer than 700,000 distinct CDR3 sequences, 10% to 15% of them present only once. Findings of the study overall: Two months or so post-transplant, alpha-beta T cells reportedly derived from several hundred expanded graft clones.

This clonotype was observed at least ten times. Its antigen is not identified. The sample in question was PBMCs, mostly from graft donor cells, obtained 360 days after TCRalphabeta/CD19-depleted stem cell transplant. This sequence originates from a male patient younger than 18 who had a stem cell transplant for acute myeloid leukemia, so the T cells may come from the graft donor.

CDR3 in amino acids: CSYLRDPSCFF. CDR3 nucleotide sequence: TGCAGCTACCTGCGGGACCCCTCTTGTTTCTTC. V is TRBV29-1 and J is TRBJ2-1; D possibly corresponds to TRBD2 (6 bases). The CDR3 contains 11 residues. V dropped 8 bases and J dropped 16 bases, with 21 bases sitting between them. The germline V gene encodes CDR1 SQVTM and CDR2 ANQGSEA.